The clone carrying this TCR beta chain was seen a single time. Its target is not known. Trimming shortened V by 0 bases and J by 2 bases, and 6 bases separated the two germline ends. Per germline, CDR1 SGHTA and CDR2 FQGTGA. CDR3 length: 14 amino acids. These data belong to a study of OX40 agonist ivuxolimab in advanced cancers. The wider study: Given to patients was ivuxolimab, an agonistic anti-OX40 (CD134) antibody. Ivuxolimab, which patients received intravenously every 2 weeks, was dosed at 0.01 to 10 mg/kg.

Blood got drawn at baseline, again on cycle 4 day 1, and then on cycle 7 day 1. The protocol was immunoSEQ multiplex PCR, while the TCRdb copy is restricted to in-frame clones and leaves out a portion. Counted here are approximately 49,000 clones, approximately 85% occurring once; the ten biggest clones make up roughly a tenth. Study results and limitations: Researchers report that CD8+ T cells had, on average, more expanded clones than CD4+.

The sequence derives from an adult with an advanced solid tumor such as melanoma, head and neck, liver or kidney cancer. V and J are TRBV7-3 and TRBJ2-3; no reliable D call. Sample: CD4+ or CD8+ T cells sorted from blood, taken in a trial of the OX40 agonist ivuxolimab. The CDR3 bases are TGTGCCAGCAGCTTAACGAGGCACACAGATACGCAGTATTTT. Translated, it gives CASSLTRHTDTQYF.